This TCR beta chain was retrieved from a study of blood T cell repertoires in COVID-19. Study as a whole: The origin of the acute and convalescent COVID-19 samples was the United States, Italy and Spain. PBMCs, B-cell-depleted T cells, or T cells were the source of the cDNA or gDNA that made up the material.

Sequencing used immunoSEQ multiplex PCR; TCRdb keeps in-frame clones, though not all of them. The sample has about 36,000 clones, 90% seen once. The V gene's germline CDR1 is SEHNR and CDR2 FQNEAQ (reference sequence). The CDR3 is made up of 17 amino acids. Trimming cost V 4 bases and J 6 bases, with 22 bases left between them. The chain links TRBV7-9 to TRBJ2-1; D perhaps matches TRBD1 (6 bases). The sample comprised peripheral blood. This TCR was recovered from a man aged 60 to 69 with active or convalescent COVID-19. The CDR3 sequence is CASSSITRGSIGNEQFF. CDR3 coding DNA: TGTGCCAGCAGCTCCATCACCAGGGGCAGTATAGGCAATGAGCAGTTCTTC.